These 28 T cell receptor beta chains originate from one sample sequenced in a study of post-analysis software for immune sequencing data. Study-level points and caveats: A few TRBV segments appeared more often in patients than in controls, and TRBV5-6, TRBV5-1 and TRBV20-1 were among these.

These TCRs' antigens remain unknown. cDNA libraries for TCR beta contained unique molecular identifiers. TCRdb called the PCR reads again in MiXCR, with one record for every CDR3 protein. The top ten hold approximately 6% of the sample, which has around 500,000 distinct CDR3 sequences, approximately 34% seen once. Sequencing was done on a sample of blood. These receptors came from a girl aged 2-17 years with multiple sclerosis.

This chain connects TRBV4-1 to TRBJ2-6; weak D call: TRBD1 (5 bases). Germline V gene data show CDR1 as MGHRA and CDR2 as YSYEKL. The CDR3 length is 15 residues. Trimming took 7 bases from V and 2 from J, leaving 12 bases between them. The CDR3 sequence: CASTLDTPGANVLTF. The CDR3 DNA reads as TGCGCCAGCACCCTGGACACACCTGGGGCCAACGTCCTGACTTTC.

This clonotype was picked up a small number of times. This chain uses TRBV12-3 or TRBV12-4 with TRBJ1-2; no firm D call. CDR3 length equals 11 residues. Between the trimmed V and J ends, which lost 8 bases and 4 bases, there was a span of 8 bases. DNA of the CDR3: TGTGCCAGCTCAGTGCTCTATGGCTACACCTTC. Translating it yields CASSVLYGYTF.

The chain recombines TRBV6-1 with TRBJ1-5; a weak D match, TRBD1 (5 bases). Germline CDR1 and CDR2: MNHNS and SASEGT. This CDR3 has 15 amino acids. Trimming took off 2 bases at V and 5 bases at J, with 13 bases between the two ends. The CDR3 sequence: CASSEWGDSDQPQHF. In DNA, the CDR3 is TGTGCCAGCAGTGAATGGGGGGACTCCGATCAGCCCCAGCATTTT.

This chain uses TRBV5-1 with TRBJ2-4; D is perhaps TRBD1 (6 bases). V dropped 1 base and J dropped 7 bases, with 12 bases sitting between them. Germline lookup yields CDR1 SGHRS and CDR2 YFSETQ. This CDR3 has 14 residues. The CDR3 DNA reads as TGCGCCAGCAGCTTGAGGCCAGGGGAGAACATTCAGTACTTC. Translation gives CASSLRPGENIQYF.

As for this clonotype: Mismatch with germline at one junction end may stem from a read error. The chain links TRBV7-9 to TRBJ2-3; D may correspond to TRBD1 or TRBD2 (5 bases each). Germline V gene lookup returns CDR1 SEHNR and CDR2 FQNEAQ (reference sequence). The CDR3 is 16 residues long. The CDR3 coding sequence is TGTGCCAGCAACTTAGAGAAGGGGACGGCTAAAGATACGCAGTATTTT. This encodes CASNLEKGTAKDTQYF.

This clonotype was counted between two and nine times. The chain employs TRBV4-1 and TRBJ2-3; possibly TRBD2 for D (5 bases). The V end was cut by 3 bases, the J end by 0 bases, with 16 bases between. The CDR3 totals 17 residues. CDR1 and CDR2 from the germline V gene are MGHRA and YSYEKL. CDR3 DNA sequence: TGCGCCAGCAGCCATCCCCGGTCGCTAGCCAGCACAGATACGCAGTATTTT. This translates into CASSHPRSLASTDTQYF.

The J gene is TRBJ1-5, the V gene TRBV3-1; maybe TRBD1 (5 bases). The germline V and J ends were trimmed by 4 bases and 0 bases, with 10 bases remaining between them. CDR3 length: 15 amino acids. Germline V lookup: CDR1 LGHDT, CDR2 YNNKEL (reference sequence). The CDR3 DNA follows: TGTGCCAGCAGCCCGGACATACGTAGCAATCAGCCCCAGCATTTT. It yields the protein CASSPDIRSNQPQHF.

The chain joins TRBV7-2 to TRBJ1-2, with D hard to call. Germline V lookup: CDR1 SGHTA, CDR2 FQGNSA. Trimming took 1 base from V and 4 from J, leaving 10 bases between them. The CDR3 runs to 14 residues. CDR3 bases: TGTGCCAGCAGCTTAGGACGGACGATCTATGGCTACACCTTC. The encoded protein is CASSLGRTIYGYTF.

This chain connects TRBV24-1 to TRBJ1-4, with 7 positions matching TRBD1. Germline lookup yields CDR1 KGHDR and CDR2 SFDVKD. CDR3 length equals 14 residues. V lost 7 bases, J lost 5 bases, and 6 bases stayed unmatched. CDR3 nucleotide sequence: TGTGCCACCAGCCCCGGGACAGCAAATGAAAAACTGTTTTTT. This gives the protein CATSPGTANEKLFF.

The rearrangement links TRBV27 to TRBJ1-2; 7 bases map to TRBD1. V shed 5 bases and J 8 bases; nucleotides not matched to a gene: 8. CDR3 length: 13 residues. Per the germline V gene, CDR1 is MNHEY and CDR2 is SMNVEV (reference sequence). The CDR3 is CASSRDRVGGYTF. The DNA of the CDR3 is TGTGCCAGCAGTCGTGACAGGGTGGGCGGCTACACCTTC.

This clonotype was observed once. V and J are TRBV11-2 and TRBJ2-7; D is unresolved. V lost 0 bases and J 7 bases, leaving 10 bases between the germline ends. Germline V gene data show CDR1 as SGHAT and CDR2 as FQNNGV. This CDR3 contains 13 residues. CDR3 in DNA: TGTGCCAGCAGCTTAGATTGGTTGCGAGAGCAGTACTTC. It codes for CASSLDWLREQYF.

The chain employs TRBV5-1 and TRBJ1-4; 8 bases are a match to TRBD1. V lost 5 bases and J lost 6; bases outside the gene matches: 6. Germline V gives CDR1 SGHRS, CDR2 YFSETQ. The CDR3 loop spans 14 amino acids. In nucleotides, the CDR3 is TGCGCCAGCAGGGAGGACAGGGCTGATGAAAAACTGTTTTTT. Its protein product is CASREDRADEKLFF. Full variable domain (remainder filled in from reference TRBV5-1 and TRBJ1-4): KAGVTQTPRYLIKTRGQQVTLSCSPISGHRSVSWYQQTPGQGLQFLFEYFSETQRNKGNFPGRFSGRQFSNSRSEMNVSTLELGDSALYLCASREDRADEKLFFGSGTQLSVL.

This clonotype turned up a few times. V and J are TRBV28 and TRBJ1-4, with a tentative D call TRBD1 (5 bases). Germline V gives CDR1 MDHEN, CDR2 SYDVKM. The V end was cut by 7 bases, the J end by 3 bases, with 15 bases between. The CDR3 has 15 residues. CDR3: CASTQSRGSNEKLFF. CDR3 nucleotide sequence: TGTGCCAGCACCCAGTCCCGGGGGTCTAATGAAAAACTGTTTTTT.

The rearrangement uses TRBV12-3 or TRBV12-4 and TRBJ2-7; tentatively, D is TRBD2 (5 bases). V lost 7 bases and J lost 0, with 10 bases in between. This CDR3 is built from 13 residues. CDR3 DNA sequence: TGTGCCAGCACGTCGGGGAGCTCCTACGAGCAGTACTTC. Translating it yields CASTSGSSYEQYF.

This clonotype showed up just a few times. At one end, the junction sequence differs from germline, possibly due to a read error. The rearrangement uses TRBV27 and TRBJ2-5; 10 bases agree with TRBD2. The CDR3 contains 15 residues. The germline gives CDR1 MNHEY, CDR2 SMNVEV (reference sequence). CDR3 sequence: CASSVSSGGRQTQYF. The CDR3 DNA reads as TGTGCCAGCAGTGTATCTAGCGGGGGTCGGCAGACCCAGTACTTC.

For the CDR3, the DNA is TGTGCCAGTAGGACGACAGCTTCGTCGGGCAACACTGAAGCTTTCTTT. Protein product: CASRTTASSGNTEAFF. V gene TRBV19 combines with J gene TRBJ1-1; D may be TRBD1 (5 bases). Germline CDR1 is LNHDA and CDR2 is SQIVND (reference sequence). Trimming stripped 6 bases from V and 2 bases from J, with 19 bases between. The CDR3 has 16 residues.

The DNA for the CDR3 is TGTGCCAGCAGTCTTACCCGGGACAGGGTGACAGATACGCAGTATTTT. This codes for CASSLTRDRVTDTQYF. This chain uses TRBV12-3 or TRBV12-4 with TRBJ2-3; 9 bases fit TRBD1. The length of the CDR3 is 16 residues. V shed 5 bases and J 3 bases; nucleotides not matched to a gene: 9.

V and J are TRBV6-1 and TRBJ1-6; D is unclear. The CDR3 loop spans 17 amino acids. With 3 bases removed from V and 8 bases from J, the gap between germline ends came to 20 bases. Germline CDR1 MNHNS, CDR2 SASEGT. CDR3: CASSEYPPIEGDSPLHF. The CDR3, as DNA: TGTGCCAGCAGTGAGTACCCACCGATAGAAGGTGATTCACCCCTCCACTTT.

The chain has TRBV5-1 and TRBJ2-5; unclear D gene. The J call may be in error: the DNA end matches TRBJ2-7 better. Germline CDR1 and CDR2: SGHRS and YFSETQ. The CDR3 totals 16 residues. This CDR3 is CASSLDPAGVTYEQYF. In nucleotides, the CDR3 is TGCGCCAGCAGCTTGGATCCGGCAGGAGTAACCTACGAGCAGTACTTC.

In DNA form, the CDR3 reads TGTGCCAGCAGCAAAAACGGGGACAGGGTTACCGGGGAGCTGTTTTTT. Protein: CASSKNGDRVTGELFF. The chain combines TRBV3-1 with TRBJ2-2; 9 positions match TRBD1. In germline, CDR1 is LGHDT, CDR2 YNNKEL (reference sequence). The CDR3 covers 16 residues. V shed 5 bases, J shed 5 bases, and the junction held 9 bases outside the gene matches.

This clonotype was observed a few times. The gene calls are TRBV10-2 and TRBJ2-1; 9 bases are a match to TRBD1. This CDR3 region has 16 residues. Germline V gene sequence: CDR1 WSHSY, CDR2 SAAADI. Trimming took 0 bases from V and 4 from J; bases not matched to a gene: 4. The CDR3 region is CASSESGTGPYNEQFF. CDR3 sequence (DNA): TGCGCCAGCAGTGAGTCTGGGACAGGGCCTTACAATGAGCAGTTCTTC.

The rearrangement links TRBV6-6 to TRBJ2-7; D is ambiguous. CDR1 is MNHNY and CDR2 is SVGAGI in the germline V gene (reference sequence). The CDR3 is 13 residues long. Trimming removed 4 bases at V and 5 bases at J, with 12 bases between. CDR3 nucleotide sequence: TGTGCCAGCAGTTCACGGGCACGGGACGAGCAGTACTTC. Translated: CASSSRARDEQYF.

The chain has TRBV28 and TRBJ2-3; 7 nucleotides match TRBD2. The CDR3 extends over 14 amino acids. After removal of 8 bases from V and 2 bases from J, the junction contained 7 bases not matched to a gene. Germline V gene data show CDR1 as MDHEN and CDR2 as SYDVKM. The CDR3 here is CASGRERATDTQYF. CDR3 sequence (DNA): TGTGCCAGCGGGAGGGAGAGAGCCACAGATACGCAGTATTTT.

This chain links TRBV29-1 with TRBJ2-7, with D uncertain. The germline V gene has CDR1 SQVTM and CDR2 ANQGSEA. The CDR3 runs to 13 residues. Deletions cut 7 bases from V and 0 bases from J, with 13 bases between. The CDR3 spells CSARHQASYEQYF. The CDR3 coding sequence is TGCAGCGCCCGACACCAGGCCTCCTACGAGCAGTACTTC.

This clonotype was counted a few times. The J gene is TRBJ2-5, the V gene TRBV7-8; D not certain. With the DNA end fitting TRBJ2-7 better, the J assignment may be wrong. From germline, CDR1 is SGHVS and CDR2 FQNEAQ. CDR3 length: 14 amino acids. The CDR3 is CASSPEWVVYEQYF. The CDR3 nucleotides read TGTGCCAGCAGCCCCGAGTGGGTCGTTTACGAGCAGTACTTC.

V gene TRBV3-1 combines with J gene TRBJ2-2; no firm D call. Between the trimmed V and J ends, which lost 1 base and 2 bases, there was a span of 11 bases. Germline V gene data show CDR1 as LGHDT and CDR2 as YNNKEL (reference sequence). The CDR3 runs to 16 residues. As DNA, the CDR3 is TGTGCCAGCAGCCAAGGAATGGGTCCTAACACCGGGGAGCTGTTTTTT. This translates into CASSQGMGPNTGELFF.

This clonotype turned up a few times. The V gene is TRBV3-1, the J gene TRBJ1-2; D uncertain. Trimming left V 4 bases short and J 1 base short, with 10 bases between. From germline, CDR1 is LGHDT and CDR2 YNNKEL (reference sequence). The length of the CDR3 is 14 residues. The CDR3 sequence: CASSRTMDNYGYTF. CDR3 sequence (DNA): TGTGCCAGCAGCCGTACAATGGATAACTATGGCTACACCTTC.

With regard to this clonotype: The junction differs from germline at one of its ends, possibly a read error. This sequence joins TRBV5-1 and TRBJ2-3; 10 bases agree with TRBD2. The CDR3 consists of 16 residues. Germline CDR1 and CDR2: SGHRS and YFSETQ. CDR3 sequence: CAGSRTRSGGADTQYF. The CDR3 DNA is TGCGCCGGCAGCCGGACCCGCAGCGGGGGGGCAGATACGCAGTATTTT.